These 15 T cell receptor beta chains originate from one sample sequenced in a study of blood T cell repertoires in COVID-19. This table comes from immunoSEQ multiplex PCR, and its TCRdb copy is limited to in-frame clones, with some not included. The sample shows around 97,000 clones, under 90% of them seen only once. The sequencing input was peripheral blood. The receptors were sampled from a human donor in a cohort sampled during active or convalescent COVID-19.

The chain carries TRBV11-3 and TRBJ2-5; maybe TRBD2 (5 bases). With 1 base removed from V and 4 bases from J, the gap between germline ends came to 10 bases. The germline gives CDR1 SGHNT, CDR2 YENEEA. The CDR3 is 14 residues long. The CDR3 loop is CASSLGAAAETQYF. CDR3 bases: TGTGCCAGCAGCTTAGGGGCAGCGGCAGAGACCCAGTACTTC.

CDR3 nucleotide sequence: TGTGCCAGTAGCATCACCAGGGGTGGGTACCAAGAGACCCAGTACTTC. This sequence encodes CASSITRGGYQETQYF. The genes are TRBV19 and TRBJ2-7; weak D call: TRBD1 (6 bases). Matching the DNA end better, TRBJ2-5 makes the J call doubtful. The CDR3 is 16 residues long. Germline V gives CDR1 LNHDA, CDR2 SQIVND (reference sequence).

The DNA of the CDR3 is TGCGCCAGCAGCCGGGAGGACAGGGGCAATTCACCCCTCCACTTT. The encoded protein is CASSREDRGNSPLHF. The gene calls are TRBV4-3 and TRBJ1-6, with TRBD1 matching 9 bases. The CDR3 consists of 15 residues. J was trimmed by 7 bases and V by 4 bases; bases with no gene match: 5. The V gene's germline CDR1 is LGHNA and CDR2 YSLEER.

The chain combines TRBV7-9 with TRBJ2-1; 10 bases fit TRBD2. V trimming: 5 bases; J trimming: 8 bases; junction bases outside the gene matches: 9. Per germline, CDR1 SEHNR and CDR2 FQNEAQ (reference sequence). This CDR3 is 15 amino acids long. The chain's CDR3 is CASSTERGGRDEQFF. The CDR3 DNA reads as TGTGCCAGCAGCACCGAGCGGGGGGGCCGCGATGAGCAGTTCTTC.

This clone is a singleton in its sample. The chain has TRBV7-2 and TRBJ1-2; 9 bases fit TRBD1. The CDR3 is 17 residues long. Per germline, CDR1 SGHTA and CDR2 FQGNSA. The V segment lost 4 bases and the J segment 0 bases; nucleotides outside the gene matches: 9. The CDR3 DNA sequence: TGTGCCAGCAGCTCACCGCGACAGGGGGTATCTAACTATGGCTACACCTTC. Translation: CASSSPRQGVSNYGYTF.

This clone was observed a handful of times. The chain links TRBV12-2 to TRBJ2-7; TRBD1, the table's D call, was not compared with the DNA. TRBV12-2 has pseudogene status. CDR3 length: 20 amino acids. CDR3 nucleotide sequence: TGTGCAAGTCGCTTAGCGCTTTTCCCCGGAGGGGACAGGTTTTACTACGAGCAGTACTTC. Amino acids: CASRLALFPGGDRFYYEQYF.

The chain carries TRBV7-9 and TRBJ1-1; maybe TRBD1 (6 bases). Germline V lookup: CDR1 SEHNR, CDR2 FQNEAQ (reference sequence). V lost 5 bases and J 5 bases, leaving 18 bases between the germline ends. This CDR3 has 15 residues. CDR3 sequence (DNA): TGTGCCAGCAGCCCAAGGTTTGGGGGCAGTACTGAAGCTTTCTTT. Its translation is CASSPRFGGSTEAFF.

This chain connects TRBV7-7 to TRBJ1-4; no definite D call. The CDR3 length is 12 residues. The germline V gene encodes CDR1 SSHAT and CDR2 FNYEAQ (reference sequence). This chain's CDR3 is CATRGRVEKLFF. The CDR3, as DNA: TGTGCTACCAGAGGGAGGGTAGAAAAACTGTTTTTT.

The chain uses TRBV27 and TRBJ2-7; 7 nucleotides align to TRBD1. The CDR3 length is 15 residues. From germline, CDR1 is MNHEY and CDR2 SMNVEV (reference sequence). After removal of 2 bases from V and 9 bases from J, the junction contained 13 bases not matched to a gene. The CDR3, as DNA: TGTGCCAGCAGTTTAGGCCCGCGACAGGGTATTGTGCAGTACTTC. It codes for CASSLGPRQGIVQYF.

The chain employs TRBV6-6 and TRBJ1-4; TRBD1 is a possible D gene (6 bases). Trimming pared 5 bases from V and 7 bases from J, leaving 23 bases between. Germline CDR1 reads MNHNY; CDR2 reads SVGAGI (reference sequence). The CDR3 runs 17 residues. The CDR3, as DNA: TGTGCCAGCAGTCCCTCCCCTATTAGGGGGATTCGTGAAAAACTGTTTTTT. It specifies CASSPSPIRGIREKLFF.

In this sample, this clone turned up once. This chain connects TRBV2 to TRBJ2-5, with TRBD2 matching 8 bases. The CDR3 covers 13 residues. V was pared by 7 bases and J by 2 bases, with 3 bases of the junction left unmatched. CDR1 and CDR2 from the germline V gene are SNHLY and FYNNEI. The CDR3 here is CASIQREQETQYF. In DNA, the CDR3 is TGTGCCAGCATACAGCGGGAGCAAGAGACCCAGTACTTC.

The chain combines TRBV28 with TRBJ2-5; 7 nucleotides line up with TRBD1. The J segment lost 5 bases and the V segment lost 11 bases, leaving 11 bases of the junction unmatched. The CDR3 has 13 residues. Germline V gives CDR1 MDHEN, CDR2 SYDVKM. This chain's CDR3 is CAGGGQDYETQYF. The CDR3 DNA is TGTGCCGGAGGTGGACAGGATTACGAGACCCAGTACTTC.

The rearrangement uses TRBV7-9 and TRBJ1-1; 10 nucleotides match TRBD1. Germline CDR1 reads SEHNR; CDR2 reads FQNEAQ (reference sequence). The CDR3 spans 15 residues. The trim removed 5 bases at V and 5 bases at J, leaving 8 bases unmatched. The CDR3 bases are TGTGCCAGCAGCCGGGGACAGGGGACGGGGACTGAAGCTTTCTTT. The encoded protein is CASSRGQGTGTEAFF.

This chain joins TRBV6-5 and TRBJ2-7; 7 bases agree with TRBD1. The CDR3 covers 15 residues. V was clipped by 7 bases and J by 4 bases; unmatched bases: 13. CDR1 is MNHEY and CDR2 is SVGAGI in the germline V gene. The CDR3 DNA sequence: TGTGCCAGCATGGACGTCTCCCGGGACAGATACGAGCAGTACTTC. The encoded protein is CASMDVSRDRYEQYF.

This clone appeared a single time. This sequence joins TRBV21-1 and TRBJ2-7; the table calls TRBD1, which could not be checked here. TRBV21-1 is flagged as a pseudogene. The CDR3 is 13 amino acids. The CDR3 reads CASSNGTAYEQYF. The CDR3 region has the DNA TGTGCCAGCAGCAACGGGACAGCGTACGAGCAGTACTTC.